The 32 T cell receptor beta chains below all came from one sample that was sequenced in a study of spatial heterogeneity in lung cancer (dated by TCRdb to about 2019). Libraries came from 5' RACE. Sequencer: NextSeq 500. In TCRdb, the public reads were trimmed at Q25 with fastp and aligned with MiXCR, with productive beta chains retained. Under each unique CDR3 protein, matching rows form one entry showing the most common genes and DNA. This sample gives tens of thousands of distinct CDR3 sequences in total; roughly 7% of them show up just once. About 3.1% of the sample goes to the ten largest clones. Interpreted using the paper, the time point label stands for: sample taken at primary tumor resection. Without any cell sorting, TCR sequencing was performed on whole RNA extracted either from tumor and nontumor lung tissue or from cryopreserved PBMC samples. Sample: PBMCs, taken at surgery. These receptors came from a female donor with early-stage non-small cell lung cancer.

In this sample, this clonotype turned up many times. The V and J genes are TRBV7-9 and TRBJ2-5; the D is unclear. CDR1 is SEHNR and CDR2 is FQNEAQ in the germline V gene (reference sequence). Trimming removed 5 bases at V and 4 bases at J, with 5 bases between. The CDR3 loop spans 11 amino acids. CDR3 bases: TGTGCCAGCAGCGCGATAGAGACCCAGTACTTC. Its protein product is CASSAIETQYF.

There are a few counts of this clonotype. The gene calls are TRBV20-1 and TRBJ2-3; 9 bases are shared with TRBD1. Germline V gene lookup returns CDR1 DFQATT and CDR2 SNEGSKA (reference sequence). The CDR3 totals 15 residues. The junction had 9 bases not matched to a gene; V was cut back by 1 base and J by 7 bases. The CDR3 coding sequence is TGCAGTGCTAGAGGGACAGGGGCCTACTTTAATACGCAGTATTTT. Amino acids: CSARGTGAYFNTQYF.

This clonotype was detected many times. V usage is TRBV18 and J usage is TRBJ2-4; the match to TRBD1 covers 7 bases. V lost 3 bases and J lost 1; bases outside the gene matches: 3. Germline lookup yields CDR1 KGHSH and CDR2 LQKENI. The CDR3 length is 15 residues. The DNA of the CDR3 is TGTGCCAGCTCACCGATACAGGGGGCCAAAAACATTCAGTACTTC. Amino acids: CASSPIQGAKNIQYF.

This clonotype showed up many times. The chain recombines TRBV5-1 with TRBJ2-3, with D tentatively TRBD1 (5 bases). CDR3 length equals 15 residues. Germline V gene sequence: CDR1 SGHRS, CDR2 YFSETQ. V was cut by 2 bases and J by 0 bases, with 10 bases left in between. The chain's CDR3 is CASSFQGPSTDTQYF. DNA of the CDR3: TGCGCCAGCAGCTTTCAGGGTCCTAGCACAGATACGCAGTATTTT.

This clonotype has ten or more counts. Here the CDR3 reads CASSSRLGGELFF. DNA for the CDR3: TGTGCCAGCAGCTCTAGGCTCGGGGGGGAGCTGTTTTTT. The gene calls are TRBV7-7 and TRBJ2-2; D gene unclear. CDR1 is SSHAT and CDR2 is FNYEAQ in the germline V gene (reference sequence). Trimming cost V 4 bases and J 8 bases, with 11 bases left between them. The CDR3 runs 13 residues.

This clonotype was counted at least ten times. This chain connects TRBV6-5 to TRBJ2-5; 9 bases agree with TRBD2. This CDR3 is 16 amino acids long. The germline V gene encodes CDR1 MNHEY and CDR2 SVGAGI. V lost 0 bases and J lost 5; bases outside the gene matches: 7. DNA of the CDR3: TGTGCCAGCAGTTACTCGCCTAGCGGGGAGATCGAGACCCAGTACTTC. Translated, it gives CASSYSPSGEIETQYF.

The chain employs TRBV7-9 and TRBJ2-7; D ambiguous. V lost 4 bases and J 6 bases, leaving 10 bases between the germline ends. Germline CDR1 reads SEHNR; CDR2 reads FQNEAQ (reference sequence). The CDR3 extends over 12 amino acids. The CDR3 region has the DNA TGTGCCAGCAGCTCCGCGGCCACCGAGCAGTACTTC. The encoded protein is CASSSAATEQYF.

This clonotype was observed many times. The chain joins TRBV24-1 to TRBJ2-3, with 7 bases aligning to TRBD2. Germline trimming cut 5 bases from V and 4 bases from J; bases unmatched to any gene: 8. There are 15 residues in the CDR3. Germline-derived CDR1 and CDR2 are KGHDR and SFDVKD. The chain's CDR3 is CATSGGAGLADTQYF. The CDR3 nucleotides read TGTGCCACCAGTGGGGGAGCGGGGTTGGCAGATACGCAGTATTTT.

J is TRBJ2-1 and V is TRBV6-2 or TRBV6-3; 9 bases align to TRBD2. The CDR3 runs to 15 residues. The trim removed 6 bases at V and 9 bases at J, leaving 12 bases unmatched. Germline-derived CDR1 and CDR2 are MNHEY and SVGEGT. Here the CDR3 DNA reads TGTGCCAGCAGCGGGACTAGCCCCCTTACTCGTGAGCAGTTCTTC. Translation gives CASSGTSPLTREQFF.

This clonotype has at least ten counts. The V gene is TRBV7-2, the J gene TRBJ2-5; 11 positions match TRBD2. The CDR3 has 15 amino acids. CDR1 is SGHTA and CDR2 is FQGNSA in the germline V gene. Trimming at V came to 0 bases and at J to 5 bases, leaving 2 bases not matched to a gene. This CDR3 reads CASSLALAGGETQYF. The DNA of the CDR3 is TGTGCCAGCAGCTTAGCGCTAGCGGGGGGTGAGACCCAGTACTTC.

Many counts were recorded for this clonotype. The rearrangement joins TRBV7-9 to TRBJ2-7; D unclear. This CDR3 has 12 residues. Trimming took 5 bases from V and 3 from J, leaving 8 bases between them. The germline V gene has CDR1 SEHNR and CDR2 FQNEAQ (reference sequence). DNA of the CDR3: TGTGCCAGCAGCAACAAGCTCTACGAGCAGTACTTC. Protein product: CASSNKLYEQYF.

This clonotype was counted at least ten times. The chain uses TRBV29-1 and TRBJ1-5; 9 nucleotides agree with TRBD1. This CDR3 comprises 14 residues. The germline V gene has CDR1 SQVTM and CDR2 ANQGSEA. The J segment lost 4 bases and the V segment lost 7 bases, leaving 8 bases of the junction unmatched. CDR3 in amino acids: CSAVTGGGNQPQHF. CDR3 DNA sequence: TGCAGCGCTGTGACAGGGGGGGGGAATCAGCCCCAGCATTTT.

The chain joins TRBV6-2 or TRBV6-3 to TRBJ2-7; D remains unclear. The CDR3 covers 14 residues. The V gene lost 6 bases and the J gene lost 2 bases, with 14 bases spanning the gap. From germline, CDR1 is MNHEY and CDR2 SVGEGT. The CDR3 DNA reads TGTGCCAGCAGCACCCAATTAGGGACCTACGAGCAGTACTTC. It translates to CASSTQLGTYEQYF.

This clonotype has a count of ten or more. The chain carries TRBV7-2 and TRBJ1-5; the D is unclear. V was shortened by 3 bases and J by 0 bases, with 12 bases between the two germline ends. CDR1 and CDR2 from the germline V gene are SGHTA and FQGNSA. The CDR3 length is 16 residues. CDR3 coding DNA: TGTGCCAGCAGCTTGACCCGACCGAATAGCAATCAGCCCCAGCATTTT. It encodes CASSLTRPNSNQPQHF.

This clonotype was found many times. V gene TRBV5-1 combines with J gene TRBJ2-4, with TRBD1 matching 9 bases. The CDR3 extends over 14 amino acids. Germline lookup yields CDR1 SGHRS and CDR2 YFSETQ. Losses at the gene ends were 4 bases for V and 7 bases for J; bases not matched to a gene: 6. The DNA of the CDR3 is TGCGCCAGCAGCGAAACAGGGGGCATGAACATTCAGTACTTC. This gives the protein CASSETGGMNIQYF.

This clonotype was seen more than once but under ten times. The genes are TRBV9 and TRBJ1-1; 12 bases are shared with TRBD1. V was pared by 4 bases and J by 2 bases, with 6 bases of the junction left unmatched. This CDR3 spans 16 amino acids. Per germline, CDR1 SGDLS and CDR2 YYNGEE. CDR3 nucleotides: TGTGCCAGCAGCCCCCGGGACAGGGGGCAAAACACTGAAGCTTTCTTT. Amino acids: CASSPRDRGQNTEAFF.

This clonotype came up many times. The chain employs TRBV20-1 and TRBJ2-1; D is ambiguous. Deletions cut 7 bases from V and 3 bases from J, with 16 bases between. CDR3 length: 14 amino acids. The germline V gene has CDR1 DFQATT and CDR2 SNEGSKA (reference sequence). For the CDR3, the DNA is TGCAGTGGCACGAAAAACCGGGTCTACAATGAGCAGTTCTTC. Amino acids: CSGTKNRVYNEQFF.

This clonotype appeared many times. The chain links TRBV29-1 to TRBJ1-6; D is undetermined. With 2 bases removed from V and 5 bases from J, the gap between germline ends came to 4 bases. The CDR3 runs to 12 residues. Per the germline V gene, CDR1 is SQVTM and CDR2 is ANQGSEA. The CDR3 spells CSVELDNSPLHF. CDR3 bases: TGCAGCGTTGAACTTGATAATTCACCCCTCCACTTT. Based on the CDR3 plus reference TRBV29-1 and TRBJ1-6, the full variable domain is SAVISQKPSRDICQRGTSLTIQCQVDSQVTMMFWYRQQPGQSLTLIATANQGSEATYESGFVIDKFPISRPNLTFSTLTVSNMSPEDSSIYLCSVELDNSPLHFGNGTRLTVT.

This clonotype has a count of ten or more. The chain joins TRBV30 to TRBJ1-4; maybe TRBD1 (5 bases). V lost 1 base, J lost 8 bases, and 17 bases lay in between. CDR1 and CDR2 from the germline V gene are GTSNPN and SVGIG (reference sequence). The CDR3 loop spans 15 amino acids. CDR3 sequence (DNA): TGTGCCTGGAGTGACCAGACAGTTGTACGCGAAAAACTGTTTTTT. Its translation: CAWSDQTVVREKLFF.

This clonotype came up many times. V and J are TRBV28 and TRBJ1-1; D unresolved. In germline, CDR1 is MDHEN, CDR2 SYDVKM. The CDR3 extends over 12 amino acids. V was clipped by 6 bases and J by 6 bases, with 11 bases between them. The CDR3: CASRGTLSEAFF. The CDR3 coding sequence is TGTGCCAGCAGGGGAACACTCTCTGAAGCTTTCTTT. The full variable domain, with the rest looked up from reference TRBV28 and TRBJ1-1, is DVKVTQSSRYLVKRTGEKVFLECVQDMDHENMFWYRQDPGLGLRLIYFSYDVKMKEKGDIPEGYSVSREKKERFSLILESASTNQTSMYLCASRGTLSEAFFGQGTRLTVV.

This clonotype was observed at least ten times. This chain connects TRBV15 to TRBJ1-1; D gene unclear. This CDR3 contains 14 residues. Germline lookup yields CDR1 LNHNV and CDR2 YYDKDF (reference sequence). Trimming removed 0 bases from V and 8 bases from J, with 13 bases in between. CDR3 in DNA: TGTGCCACCAGCAGAGATAGGGCCCTGGGGGAAGCTTTCTTT. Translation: CATSRDRALGEAFF.

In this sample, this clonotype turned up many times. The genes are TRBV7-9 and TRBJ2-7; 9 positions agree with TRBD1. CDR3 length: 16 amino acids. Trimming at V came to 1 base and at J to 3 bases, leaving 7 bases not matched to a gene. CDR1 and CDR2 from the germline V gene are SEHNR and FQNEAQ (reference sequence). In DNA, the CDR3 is TGTGCCAGCAGCTTAGGCACCGGGACAGGGAACTACGAGCAGTACTTC. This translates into CASSLGTGTGNYEQYF.

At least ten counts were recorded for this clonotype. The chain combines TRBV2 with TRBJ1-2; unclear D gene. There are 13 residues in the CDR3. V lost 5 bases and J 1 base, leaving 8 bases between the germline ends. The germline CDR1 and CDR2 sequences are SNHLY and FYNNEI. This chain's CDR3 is CASSSALNYGYTF. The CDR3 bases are TGTGCCAGCAGTTCCGCGCTTAACTATGGCTACACCTTC.

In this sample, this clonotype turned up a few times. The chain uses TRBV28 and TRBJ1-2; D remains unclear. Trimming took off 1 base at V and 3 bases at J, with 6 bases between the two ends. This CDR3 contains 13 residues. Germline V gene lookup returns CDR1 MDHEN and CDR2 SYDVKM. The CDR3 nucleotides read TGTGCCAGCAGTTTATTCCACTACTATGGCTACACCTTC. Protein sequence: CASSLFHYYGYTF.

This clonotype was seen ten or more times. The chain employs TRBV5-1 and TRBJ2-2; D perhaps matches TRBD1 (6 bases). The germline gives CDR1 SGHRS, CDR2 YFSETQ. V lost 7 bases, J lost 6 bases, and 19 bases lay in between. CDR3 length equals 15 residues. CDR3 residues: CASGAQGRGSGELFF. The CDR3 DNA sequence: TGCGCCAGCGGAGCCCAGGGCAGGGGTTCCGGGGAGCTGTTTTTT.

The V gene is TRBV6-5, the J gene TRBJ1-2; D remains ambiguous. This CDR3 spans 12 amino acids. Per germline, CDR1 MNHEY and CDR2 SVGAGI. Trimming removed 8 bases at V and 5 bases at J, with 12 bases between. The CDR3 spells CASGPNPYGYTF. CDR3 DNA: TGTGCCAGCGGACCCAATCCTTATGGCTACACCTTC.

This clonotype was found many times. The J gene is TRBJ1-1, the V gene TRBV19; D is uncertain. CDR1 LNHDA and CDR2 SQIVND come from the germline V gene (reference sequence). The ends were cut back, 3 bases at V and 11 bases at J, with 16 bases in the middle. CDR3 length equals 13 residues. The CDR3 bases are TGTGCCAGTAGTATCGAGGAGACCTTGGGGGCTTTCTTT. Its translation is CASSIEETLGAFF.

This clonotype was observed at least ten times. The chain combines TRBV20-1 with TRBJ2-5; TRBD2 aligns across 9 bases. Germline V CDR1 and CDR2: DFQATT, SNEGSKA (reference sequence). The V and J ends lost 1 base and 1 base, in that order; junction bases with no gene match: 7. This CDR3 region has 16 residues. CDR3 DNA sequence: TGCAGTGCTAGAGGAGGTAGCGGGGGTATCCAAGAGACCCAGTACTTC. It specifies CSARGGSGGIQETQYF.

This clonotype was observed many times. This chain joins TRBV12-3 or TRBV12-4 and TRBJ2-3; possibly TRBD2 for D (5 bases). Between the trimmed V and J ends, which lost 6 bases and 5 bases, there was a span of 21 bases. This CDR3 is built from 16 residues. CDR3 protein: CASSPYSGGPEDTQYF. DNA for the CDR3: TGTGCCAGCAGCCCATACAGCGGCGGCCCCGAAGATACGCAGTATTTT.

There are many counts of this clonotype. The CDR3 nucleotides are TGTGCCAGTAGCACACTACCCCGAGGGCGGCATTCACCCCTCCACTTT. Protein product: CASSTLPRGRHSPLHF. This sequence joins TRBV19 and TRBJ1-6; no clear D gene. Trimming cost V 6 bases and J 8 bases, with 20 bases left between them. Germline CDR1 reads LNHDA; CDR2 reads SQIVND (reference sequence). This CDR3 has 16 residues.

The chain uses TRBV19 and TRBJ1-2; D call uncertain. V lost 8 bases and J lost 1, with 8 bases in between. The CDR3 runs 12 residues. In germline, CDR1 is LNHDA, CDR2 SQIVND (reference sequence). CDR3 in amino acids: CASLDRNYGYTF. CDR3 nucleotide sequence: TGTGCCAGTCTAGACCGTAACTATGGCTACACCTTC.

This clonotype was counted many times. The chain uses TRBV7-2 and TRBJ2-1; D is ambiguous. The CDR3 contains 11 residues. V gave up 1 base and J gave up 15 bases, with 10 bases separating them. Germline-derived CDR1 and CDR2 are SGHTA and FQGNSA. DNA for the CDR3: TGTGCCAGCAGCTTAGGAGATATGCCGTTCTTC. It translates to CASSLGDMPFF.